These 7 T cell receptor beta chains share one sample of origin, sequenced in a study of early T cells in non-severe SARS-CoV-2 infection. TCRdb called the 5' RACE reads again in MiXCR, with one record for every CDR3 protein. Here the sample spans about 99,000 distinct CDR3 sequences, roughly 17% being singletons. Sequenced sample: whole blood. These receptor sequences come from an adult who was a healthcare worker with PCR-confirmed SARS-CoV-2 infection or an uninfected control (not recorded which).

This clonotype turned up a few times. The chain has TRBV5-1 and TRBJ2-5; tentatively, D is TRBD1 (5 bases). In germline, CDR1 is SGHRS, CDR2 YFSETQ. The CDR3 is made up of 16 amino acids. Trimming took 0 bases from V and 0 from J, leaving 12 bases between them. The CDR3 region has the DNA TGCGCCAGCAGCTTGGACCCTAAGACAGACCAAGAGACCCAGTACTTC. It specifies CASSLDPKTDQETQYF.

This clonotype was seen many times. This chain uses TRBV5-4 with TRBJ2-1; tentatively, D is TRBD2 (6 bases). The CDR3 loop spans 15 amino acids. Per germline, CDR1 SGHNT and CDR2 YYREEE (reference sequence). Between the trimmed V and J ends, which lost 0 bases and 7 bases, there was a span of 14 bases. The CDR3 region is CASSLAGHLANEQFF. CDR3 DNA sequence: TGTGCCAGCAGCTTGGCAGGACACCTAGCGAATGAGCAGTTCTTC.

This clonotype has only a few counts. The chain joins TRBV29-1 to TRBJ1-2; D gene uncertain. Per germline, CDR1 SQVTM and CDR2 ANQGSEA. V was clipped by 2 bases and J by 8 bases, with 15 bases between them. This CDR3 has 13 amino acids. This CDR3 is CSVETPTGSGYTF. The DNA for the CDR3 is TGCAGCGTTGAAACACCTACCGGGTCAGGCTACACCTTC. Combining the CDR3 with reference TRBV29-1 and TRBJ1-2 gives the whole variable domain SAVISQKPSRDICQRGTSLTIQCQVDSQVTMMFWYRQQPGQSLTLIATANQGSEATYESGFVIDKFPISRPNLTFSTLTVSNMSPEDSSIYLCSVETPTGSGYTFGSGTRLTVV.

This chain joins TRBV6-6 and TRBJ2-1; D is unclear. The V and J ends lost 0 bases and 5 bases respectively, with 8 bases between them. Germline V gene lookup returns CDR1 MNHNY and CDR2 SVGAGI (reference sequence). This CDR3 is built from 14 residues. The CDR3 spells CASSYSIGDNEQFF. DNA for the CDR3: TGTGCCAGCAGTTACTCGATCGGAGACAATGAGCAGTTCTTC.

The chain employs TRBV7-6 and TRBJ2-7; 9 bases align to TRBD2. Germline V gene lookup returns CDR1 SGHVS and CDR2 FNYEAQ. The CDR3 has 16 amino acids. With V trimmed by 0 bases and J by 7 bases, 10 bases remained unmatched. CDR3 DNA: TGTGCCAGCAGCTTAGCGCCTTTAGCGGGAGCTCGTGAGCAGTACTTC. It translates to CASSLAPLAGAREQYF. The full variable domain, completed using reference TRBV7-6 and TRBJ2-7, is GAGVSQSPRYKVTKRGQDVALRCDPISGHVSLYWYRQALGQGPEFLTYFNYEAQQDKSGLPNDRFSAERPEGSISTLTIQRTEQRDSAMYRCASSLAPLAGAREQYFGPGTRLTVT.

This clonotype was seen a handful of times. The chain recombines TRBV28 with TRBJ2-7; TRBD1 aligns across 8 bases. V dropped 5 bases and J dropped 0; count of bases not matched to a gene: 18. The CDR3 is 19 amino acids. The germline gives CDR1 MDHEN, CDR2 SYDVKM. Here the CDR3 DNA reads TGTGCCAGCAGTCTCTATTCCGGGACAGGTCGAATTGGCTCCTACGAGCAGTACTTC. This sequence encodes CASSLYSGTGRIGSYEQYF.

The rearrangement uses TRBV5-6 and TRBJ1-1; D ambiguous. From germline, CDR1 is SGHDT and CDR2 YYEEEE. The CDR3 is made up of 14 amino acids. V was clipped by 6 bases and J by 0 bases, with 12 bases between them. The CDR3 sequence is CASTNLALNTEAFF. CDR3 bases: TGTGCCAGCACCAACCTGGCCCTGAACACTGAAGCTTTCTTT.